Each of the 27 T cell receptor beta chains below was sequenced from the same sample in a study of cytomegalovirus exposure and HLA in healthy donors. The PCR used 60 Vbeta and 13 Jbeta primers. Method: immunoSEQ multiplex PCR; TCRdb's copy keeps in-frame clones and lacks some. In the table there are approximately 190,000 clones, 85% to 90% of which are singletons. Material for sequencing was PBMCs. All receptors derive from a man in his thirties or forties in good health and CMV-seronegative.

The chain combines TRBV6-4 with TRBJ1-1; 9 positions agree with TRBD1. The J segment lost 5 bases and the V segment lost 5 bases, leaving 9 bases of the junction unmatched. This CDR3 comprises 15 residues. Looked up from germline, CDR1 is MRHNA and CDR2 is SNTAGT. CDR3 in DNA: TGTGCCAGCAGTCCGGACAGGGGAGTAGGGACTGAAGCTTTCTTT. This encodes CASSPDRGVGTEAFF.

The chain uses TRBV11-2 and TRBJ2-7; TRBD2 matches at 9 bases. Per the germline V gene, CDR1 is SGHAT and CDR2 is FQNNGV. V gave up 2 bases and J gave up 8 bases; unmatched junction bases: 13. The CDR3 covers 16 residues. This CDR3 reads CASSLFVGTSLSKQYF. The CDR3 DNA is TGTGCCAGCAGCTTATTCGTCGGGACTAGCCTCAGCAAGCAGTACTTC.

The DNA for the CDR3 is TGTGCCAGTAGTATAACCGGAGTGAAGACCCAGTACTTC. Protein sequence: CASSITGVKTQYF. J is TRBJ2-5 and V is TRBV19, with D unclear. The CDR3 loop spans 13 amino acids. The ends were cut back, 2 bases at V and 6 bases at J, with 10 bases in the middle. Germline V lookup: CDR1 LNHDA, CDR2 SQIVND (reference sequence). Complete variable domain (other parts from reference TRBV19 and TRBJ2-5): DGGITQSPKYLFRKEGQNVTLSCEQNLNHDAMYWYRQDPGQGLRLIYYSQIVNDFQKGDIAEGYSVSREKKESFPLTVTSAQKNPTAFYLCASSITGVKTQYFGPGTRLLVL.

The rearrangement links TRBV5-1 to TRBJ1-1; 11 bases map to TRBD1. Germline CDR1 is SGHRS and CDR2 is YFSETQ. The ends lost 3 bases at V and 3 bases at J; junction bases unmatched: 7. There are 16 residues in the CDR3. This CDR3 is CASSWGGTGGYTEAFF. The DNA for the CDR3 is TGCGCCAGCAGCTGGGGTGGGACAGGGGGTTACACTGAAGCTTTCTTT.

This chain's CDR3 is CASSQGTTNTGELFF. The DNA of the CDR3 is TGCGCCAGCAGCCAGGGGACAACGAACACCGGGGAGCTGTTTTTT. V and J are TRBV4-1 and TRBJ2-2; perhaps TRBD1 as D (6 bases). Germline values: CDR1 MGHRA, CDR2 YSYEKL. Trimming removed 3 bases at V and 0 bases at J, with 8 bases between. There are 15 residues in the CDR3.

Notes on this clone: Other DNA sequences in this sample translate to the same CDR3. The V and J genes are TRBV4-2 and TRBJ1-2; a possible D gene is TRBD1 (5 bases). The V end was cut by 0 bases, the J end by 2 bases, with 7 bases between. This CDR3 contains 14 residues. The germline V gene encodes CDR1 LGHNA and CDR2 YNFKEQ. CDR3 nucleotide sequence: TGTGCCAGCAGCCAAGAGTCAGGGAACTATGGCTACACCTTC. The encoded protein is CASSQESGNYGYTF.

This rearrangement joins TRBV10-1 to TRBJ1-4, with TRBD1 identical over 9 bases. Germline CDR1 is WNHNN and CDR2 is SYGVQD (reference sequence). The V gene end was trimmed by 9 bases and the J gene end by 8 bases; junction bases not matched to a gene: 4. The CDR3 covers 12 residues. CDR3 amino acids: CASHRGREKLFF. The CDR3 DNA reads as TGCGCCAGTCACAGGGGGCGGGAAAAACTGTTTTTT.

The CDR3 here is CASSSRQGPDTQYF. CDR3 coding DNA: TGTGCCAGCAGTAGTAGACAGGGCCCAGATACGCAGTATTTT. This rearrangement joins TRBV9 to TRBJ2-3; 7 bases line up with TRBD1. The germline V gene has CDR1 SGDLS and CDR2 YYNGEE. J gave up 4 bases and V 5 bases, and 7 bases lay outside the gene matches. The CDR3 is made up of 14 amino acids. Full variable domain (rest looked up from reference TRBV9 and TRBJ2-3): DSGVTQTPKHLITATGQRVTLRCSPRSGDLSVYWYQQSLDQGLQFLIQYYNGEERAKGNILERFSAQQFPDLHSELNLSSLELGDSALYFCASSSRQGPDTQYFGPGTRLTVL.

The chain combines TRBV2 with TRBJ1-2; D might be TRBD1 (5 bases). The CDR3 covers 15 residues. Germline V gene sequence: CDR1 SNHLY, CDR2 FYNNEI. V gave up 5 bases and J gave up 0 bases, with 13 bases separating them. The CDR3: CASSNNRKTNYGYTF. The DNA of the CDR3 is TGTGCCAGCAGTAACAACAGGAAAACTAACTATGGCTACACCTTC.

This clone was seen only a few times. CDR3: CASSKNPMVSAGSYNSPLHF. The CDR3 DNA reads TGTGCCAGCAGTAAAAATCCAATGGTTTCGGCGGGCTCCTATAATTCACCCCTCCACTTT. This chain connects TRBV27 to TRBJ1-6; unclear D gene. This CDR3 has 20 amino acids. The ends were cut back, 5 bases at V and 0 bases at J, with 23 bases in the middle. Germline V gene sequence: CDR1 MNHEY, CDR2 SMNVEV (reference sequence).

The chain has TRBV9 and TRBJ2-7; a weak D match, TRBD2 (6 bases). The germline V gene has CDR1 SGDLS and CDR2 YYNGEE. There are 16 residues in the CDR3. The germline V and J ends were trimmed by 4 bases and 2 bases, with 19 bases remaining between them. The CDR3 nucleotides are TGTGCCAGCAGCCCTCGAACCGGGACTTACCCCTACGAGCAGTACTTC. It encodes CASSPRTGTYPYEQYF. The variable domain in full, completed from reference TRBV9 and TRBJ2-7, reads DSGVTQTPKHLITATGQRVTLRCSPRSGDLSVYWYQQSLDQGLQFLIQYYNGEERAKGNILERFSAQQFPDLHSELNLSSLELGDSALYFCASSPRTGTYPYEQYFGPGTRLTVT.

This chain links TRBV27 with TRBJ2-7; 7 bases align to TRBD1. Germline trimming cut 2 bases from V and 3 bases from J; bases unmatched to any gene: 4. Germline V CDR1 and CDR2: MNHEY, SMNVEV (reference sequence). The CDR3 length is 14 residues. CDR3 sequence: CASSLRGQLYEQYF. Here the CDR3 DNA reads TGTGCCAGCAGTTTAAGGGGACAGCTCTACGAGCAGTACTTC.

The rearrangement uses TRBV4-2 and TRBJ2-2, with D possibly TRBD2 on 6 matching bases. The V and J ends lost 0 bases and 4 bases respectively, with 15 bases between them. The germline V gene encodes CDR1 LGHNA and CDR2 YNFKEQ. The CDR3 loop spans 17 amino acids. CDR3 in amino acids: CASSQDWGSGGTGELFF. CDR3 sequence (DNA): TGTGCCAGCAGCCAAGATTGGGGTAGCGGAGGCACCGGGGAGCTGTTTTTT.

The chain combines TRBV5-1 with TRBJ2-7; a possible D gene is TRBD1 (5 bases). Trimming left V 5 bases short and J 1 base short, with 13 bases between. This CDR3 has 14 amino acids. Germline lookup yields CDR1 SGHRS and CDR2 YFSETQ. The CDR3 here is CASSPSGSSYEQYF. In nucleotides, the CDR3 is TGCGCCAGCAGTCCGTCAGGGTCTTCCTACGAGCAGTACTTC.

The rearrangement joins TRBV25-1 to TRBJ2-7; 8 nucleotides align to TRBD2. V lost 6 bases and J lost 5; bases outside the gene matches: 6. Germline lookup yields CDR1 MGHDK and CDR2 SYGVNS. The CDR3 is 13 amino acids. Written as DNA, the CDR3 is TGTGCCAGCAGATCTCTAGCGGGCCACGAGCAGTACTTC. The encoded protein is CASRSLAGHEQYF.

This chain connects TRBV9 to TRBJ2-2, with 9 bases that match TRBD2. Germline-derived CDR1 and CDR2 are SGDLS and YYNGEE. The CDR3 is made up of 15 amino acids. The V and J ends lost 3 bases and 8 bases, in that order; junction bases with no gene match: 8. CDR3 DNA: TGTGCCAGCAGCGGCGGCGGGAGGGCTTATGGGGAGCTGTTTTTT. Translation: CASSGGGRAYGELFF.

This clone was detected only a few times. This rearrangement joins TRBV5-6 to TRBJ2-2; the D gene is possibly TRBD2 (6 bases). CDR1 and CDR2 from the germline V gene are SGHDT and YYEEEE. V was trimmed by 1 base and J by 0 bases, leaving 16 bases between them. The CDR3 consists of 18 residues. Here the CDR3 reads CASSLFLGGASNTGELFF. The DNA of the CDR3 is TGTGCCAGCAGCTTGTTCCTCGGGGGAGCTTCGAACACCGGGGAGCTGTTTTTT.

This rearrangement joins TRBV5-1 to TRBJ2-7; 9 bases line up with TRBD2. Germline V gene lookup returns CDR1 SGHRS and CDR2 YFSETQ. V shed 4 bases, J shed 7 bases, and the junction held 9 bases outside the gene matches. There are 14 residues in the CDR3. CDR3 protein: CASSPRAGGEEQYF. The CDR3 DNA reads as TGCGCCAGCAGCCCCAGAGCGGGAGGAGAAGAGCAGTACTTC.

This clone was seen a few times. At one boundary the junction diverges from the germline segment, which might be a read error. The rearrangement joins TRBV7-9 to TRBJ2-1; D is possibly TRBD1 (9 bases). In germline, CDR1 is SEHNR, CDR2 FQNEAQ (reference sequence). This CDR3 has 16 amino acids. CDR3 protein: CSSSTGGGQILGLVFF. CDR3 coding DNA: TGTTCCAGCAGCACAGGGGGCGGACAAATTTTGGGACTAGTCTTCTTC.

This clone is a singleton in its sample. The chain joins TRBV5-1 to TRBJ2-7; 9 bases map to TRBD1. This CDR3 contains 13 residues. Germline V gives CDR1 SGHRS, CDR2 YFSETQ. Losses at the gene ends were 2 bases for V and 5 bases for J; bases not matched to a gene: 2. Here the CDR3 DNA reads TGCGCCAGCAGCTTAACAGGGGGCCACGAGCAGTACTTC. Its translation is CASSLTGGHEQYF.

V usage is TRBV9 and J usage is TRBJ1-2, with D unclear. This CDR3 comprises 17 residues. Germline V gene sequence: CDR1 SGDLS, CDR2 YYNGEE. Trimming removed 1 base from V and 5 bases from J, with 21 bases in between. The CDR3 DNA follows: TGTGCCAGCAGCGTACATGCTTACGCCTCGGCGGGGTATGGCTACACCTTC. It yields the protein CASSVHAYASAGYGYTF.

A single count supports this clone. The chain joins TRBV6-4 to TRBJ1-1; possible D gene TRBD1, 5 bases. Trimming removed 2 bases at V and 6 bases at J, with 13 bases between. Germline V gene sequence: CDR1 MRHNA, CDR2 SNTAGT. There are 14 residues in the CDR3. In DNA form, the CDR3 reads TGTGCCAGCAGTGACACGGGGGGTGAGCCTGAAGCTTTCTTT. This translates into CASSDTGGEPEAFF.

This clone was detected only once. The chain has TRBV6-7 and TRBJ1-6, with 10 bases identical to TRBD1. TRBV6-7 is reported as an ORF; its role is uncertain. Unmatched junction bases numbered 6, after V lost 5 bases and J lost 5 bases. This CDR3 contains 16 residues. The CDR3 nucleotides are TGTGCCAGCAGTCGACAGGGGGCGGATAATAATTCACCCCTCCACTTT. Its translation is CASSRQGADNNSPLHF.

The rearrangement joins TRBV11-2 to TRBJ1-1; TRBD1 agrees at 9 bases. With V trimmed by 4 bases and J by 3 bases, 3 bases remained unmatched. CDR1 is SGHAT and CDR2 is FQNNGV in the germline V gene. The CDR3 covers 14 residues. The CDR3 DNA reads TGTGCCAGCAGCTGGACAGGGGTGGACACTGAAGCTTTCTTT. This encodes CASSWTGVDTEAFF.

The CDR3: CASSLYGKRSTYEQYF. CDR3 DNA sequence: TGTGCCAGCAGCTTATACGGGAAGCGCAGCACCTACGAGCAGTACTTC. V gene TRBV7-2 combines with J gene TRBJ2-7; weak D call: TRBD2 (5 bases). V was pared by 2 bases and J by 2 bases, with 16 bases between. Germline V gene sequence: CDR1 SGHTA, CDR2 FQGNSA. The CDR3 contains 16 residues.

The CDR3 DNA sequence: TGTGCCAGCAGCTTGGGGGGAAGCACCAATGAGCAGTTCTTC. Translation: CASSLGGSTNEQFF. The chain links TRBV7-9 to TRBJ2-1; maybe TRBD2 (6 bases). The CDR3 totals 14 residues. Trimming left V 3 bases short and J 6 bases short, with 12 bases between. Germline values: CDR1 SEHNR, CDR2 FQNEAQ (reference sequence).

As to this clone: One end of the junction does not line up with germline, which may come from a read error. The chain's CDR3 is CASSPWTSGGPPEQFF. The CDR3 coding sequence is TGTGCTAGCAGCCCCTGGACTAGCGGGGGCCCGCCGGAGCAGTTCTTC. V usage is TRBV7-7 and J usage is TRBJ2-1, with TRBD2 matching 13 bases. The V gene's germline CDR1 is SSHAT and CDR2 FNYEAQ (reference sequence). CDR3 length equals 16 residues.